The 2 T cell receptor beta chains below come from one sample, sequenced in a study of blood T cell repertoires in COVID-19. Sequencing was performed with immunoSEQ multiplex PCR; in TCRdb, only in-frame clones are kept and a portion is missing. Counted here are just under 350,000 clones, 65% to 85% occurring once; the ten biggest clones make up approximately 3.1%. Sequencing was done on a sample of peripheral blood. Receptor source: a man younger than 40 with active or convalescent COVID-19.

The chain uses TRBV5-1 and TRBJ1-2, with 9 bases identical to TRBD1. The V gene's germline CDR1 is SGHRS and CDR2 YFSETQ. With V trimmed by 4 bases and J by 1 base, 14 bases remained unmatched. This CDR3 has 18 amino acids. CDR3: CASSQTPGTGRGNYGYTF. For the CDR3, the DNA is TGCGCCAGCAGCCAAACGCCCGGGACAGGGAGGGGTAACTATGGCTACACCTTC.

The table lists this clone with a few counts. The chain carries TRBV19 and TRBJ1-5; perhaps TRBD1 as D (5 bases). Between the trimmed V and J ends, which lost 10 bases and 0 bases, there was a span of 13 bases. CDR1 is LNHDA, CDR2 SQIVND, per germline (reference sequence). This CDR3 contains 14 residues. CDR3 region: CATGGRISNQPQHF. In DNA form, the CDR3 reads TGTGCCACCGGGGGGAGGATTAGCAATCAGCCCCAGCATTTT.